This entry describes one TCR beta chain. This table comes from immunoSEQ multiplex PCR, and its TCRdb copy is limited to in-frame clones, with some not included. This sample has approximately 130,000 clones, with 85% to 90% found just once. CDR1 and CDR2 from the germline V gene are SGHTA and FQGNSA. The CDR3 contains 15 residues. Trimming took 2 bases from V and 9 from J, leaving 17 bases between them. This specimen belongs to a study of control samples from healthy donors and cancer patients. Material for sequencing was blood. This clonotype originated in a man aged 25-45 years in good health. V gene TRBV7-2 combines with J gene TRBJ1-5; D may be TRBD1 (5 bases). The CDR3: CASSLSGDPGSPQHF. The DNA of the CDR3 is TGTGCCAGCAGCTTATCTGGGGACCCCGGGTCGCCCCAGCATTTT.